The T cell receptor (beta chain) described here comes from a study of control samples from healthy donors and cancer patients. The CDR3 consists of 14 residues. Trimming took 5 bases from V and 8 from J, leaving 18 bases between them. Germline V gene lookup returns CDR1 SEHNR and CDR2 FQNEAQ (reference sequence). Assay used: immunoSEQ multiplex PCR; TCRdb lists only in-frame clones, some missing. The repertoire holds tens of thousands of clones, with approximately 84% as singletons. This chain connects TRBV7-9 to TRBJ1-2, with a tentative D call TRBD1 (6 bases). This clonotype was sampled from a man between 65 and 85 years old with lung cancer. Sequencing was done on a sample of PBMCs. Here the CDR3 DNA reads TGTGCCAGCAGCGAGACCGGGACACAGACGGGCTACACCTTC. It encodes CASSETGTQTGYTF.